The next 26 T cell receptor beta chains were all read from a single sample in a study of blood T cell repertoires in COVID-19. Assay: immunoSEQ multiplex PCR; the TCRdb copy retains only in-frame clones and omits some. The table includes some 200,000 clones, 76% detected once. Sequenced input: peripheral blood. These receptors originate from a woman aged 45 to 65 with active or convalescent COVID-19.

The V call is TRBV14, the J call TRBJ2-3; D might be TRBD2 (6 bases). CDR3 length: 15 amino acids. Germline values: CDR1 SGHDN, CDR2 FVKESK. V was clipped by 1 base and J by 2 bases, with 10 bases between them. The CDR3 here is CASSQVGGATDTQYF. Written as DNA, the CDR3 is TGTGCCAGCAGCCAAGTAGGAGGGGCCACAGATACGCAGTATTTT.

This chain connects TRBV11-2 to TRBJ2-7; tentatively, D is TRBD1 (5 bases). The germline V and J ends were trimmed by 1 base and 0 bases, with 10 bases remaining between them. Germline CDR1 and CDR2: SGHAT and FQNNGV. The CDR3 has 15 residues. CDR3 loop: CASSLALQGSYEQYF. In nucleotides, the CDR3 is TGTGCCAGCAGCTTAGCTCTCCAGGGCTCCTACGAGCAGTACTTC.

The rearrangement joins TRBV12-3 or TRBV12-4 to TRBJ2-5, with D maybe TRBD2 (6 bases). The CDR3 spans 12 residues. V lost 3 bases, J lost 7 bases, and 9 bases lay in between. The CDR3 coding sequence is TGTGCCAGCAGTTTCCCCGGGGGGACCCAGTACTTC. Encoded protein: CASSFPGGTQYF.

The gene calls are TRBV3-1 (or the pseudogene TRBV3-2) and TRBJ2-5, with 11 bases matching TRBD2. CDR1 LGHDT and CDR2 YNNKEL come from the germline V gene (reference sequence). This CDR3 comprises 15 residues. Trimming at V came to 2 bases and at J to 5 bases, leaving 4 bases not matched to a gene. The CDR3: CASSQRGTSGETQYF. Written as DNA, the CDR3 is TGTGCCAGCAGCCAAAGAGGGACTAGCGGTGAGACCCAGTACTTC.

V and J are TRBV11-2 and TRBJ1-1; TRBD1 matches at 7 bases. CDR1 SGHAT and CDR2 FQNNGV come from the germline V gene. V lost 5 bases and J lost 4; bases outside the gene matches: 10. CDR3 length equals 15 residues. CDR3 coding DNA: TGTGCCAGCAGCGCCGACAGGGCCCGATTCACTGAAGCTTTCTTT. This encodes CASSADRARFTEAFF.

This sequence joins TRBV7-6 and TRBJ2-2, with D possibly being TRBD1 (5 bases). Germline CDR1 SGHVS, CDR2 FNYEAQ. This CDR3 spans 17 amino acids. V dropped 0 bases and J dropped 0 bases, with 11 bases sitting between them. CDR3 amino acids: CASSLAGQGPNTGELFF. As DNA, the CDR3 is TGTGCCAGCAGCTTAGCTGGTCAGGGCCCGAACACCGGGGAGCTGTTTTTT.

The V call is TRBV7-2, the J call TRBJ1-1; tentatively, D is TRBD1 (5 bases). Germline assignment: CDR1 SGHTA and CDR2 FQGNSA. Deletions cut 5 bases from V and 8 bases from J, with 18 bases between. This CDR3 region has 14 residues. Here the CDR3 DNA reads TGTGCCAGCAGCCCACCTCGGGAGGGGCCCGAAGCTTTCTTT. It translates to CASSPPREGPEAFF.

With regard to this clone: This sample includes further DNA sequences coding for the same CDR3. This sequence joins TRBV18 and TRBJ2-5, with TRBD1 matching 8 bases. Looked up from germline, CDR1 is KGHSH and CDR2 is LQKENI. The V gene end was trimmed by 2 bases and the J gene end by 4 bases; junction bases not matched to a gene: 0. This CDR3 is 13 amino acids long. Here the CDR3 reads CASSPGQGETQYF. CDR3 bases: TGTGCCAGCTCACCAGGACAGGGAGAGACCCAGTACTTC.

This chain's CDR3 is CARSSTTGGSYEQYF. DNA of the CDR3: TGTGCCAGAAGCTCAACGACAGGGGGGTCCTACGAGCAGTACTTC. The rearrangement uses TRBV7-5 and TRBJ2-7; the table gives TRBD1 as D, unverified against the DNA. TRBV7-5 is marked as a pseudogene. This CDR3 has 15 amino acids.

This clone appeared a few times. This chain connects TRBV18 to TRBJ1-5; 8 nucleotides agree with TRBD1. Looked up from germline, CDR1 is KGHSH and CDR2 is LQKENI. This CDR3 is built from 14 residues. The V segment lost 4 bases and the J segment 2 bases; nucleotides outside the gene matches: 1. The CDR3 here is CASSQGQGNQPQHF. In DNA form, the CDR3 reads TGTGCCAGCTCACAGGGACAGGGCAATCAGCCCCAGCATTTT.

The V call is TRBV4-3, the J call TRBJ2-1, with D perhaps matching TRBD2 (6 bases). The V end was cut by 3 bases, the J end by 0 bases, with 15 bases between. Looked up from germline, CDR1 is LGHNA and CDR2 is YSLEER. This CDR3 is built from 17 residues. This chain's CDR3 is CASSQPHAGSSYNEQFF. The CDR3 bases are TGCGCCAGCAGCCAGCCCCACGCGGGGAGCTCCTACAATGAGCAGTTCTTC.

The chain couples TRBV6-5 to TRBJ1-2; no definite D call. Germline-derived CDR1 and CDR2 are MNHEY and SVGAGI. V was cut by 6 bases and J by 7 bases, with 15 bases left in between. The CDR3 extends over 13 amino acids. The CDR3 is CASSQKERGGYTF. CDR3 in DNA: TGTGCCAGCAGCCAGAAAGAACGCGGTGGCTACACCTTC.

The V call is TRBV7-2, the J call TRBJ1-1, with D tentatively TRBD1 (6 bases). Germline-derived CDR1 and CDR2 are SGHTA and FQGNSA. The CDR3 has 13 residues. V was trimmed by 3 bases and J by 5 bases, leaving 10 bases between them. Written as DNA, the CDR3 is TGTGCCAGCAGCTTCCAGGGGAGTACTGAAGCTTTCTTT. Protein sequence: CASSFQGSTEAFF.

The chain joins TRBV2 to TRBJ1-1, with 7 bases lining up with TRBD1. V dropped 9 bases and J dropped 2; count of bases not matched to a gene: 9. CDR1 SNHLY and CDR2 FYNNEI come from the germline V gene. CDR3 length: 14 residues. DNA of the CDR3: TGTGCCAGAAAATCCGGGACAGTAAACACTGAAGCTTTCTTT. It codes for CARKSGTVNTEAFF.

V is TRBV18 and J is TRBJ2-1; D possibly corresponds to TRBD2 (6 bases). Per the germline V gene, CDR1 is KGHSH and CDR2 is LQKENI. The CDR3 consists of 16 residues. V dropped 2 bases and J dropped 4 bases, with 15 bases sitting between them. The CDR3, as DNA: TGTGCCAGCTCACCATCGTCGGGAGACCGGTACAATGAGCAGTTCTTC. This translates into CASSPSSGDRYNEQFF.

The chain has TRBV5-8 and TRBJ1-6; D not resolved. This CDR3 is 13 amino acids long. Per the germline V gene, CDR1 is SGHTS and CDR2 is YDEGEE. Trimming cost V 0 bases and J 7 bases, with 5 bases left between them. The CDR3 bases are TGTGCCAGCAGCTTGGTTCGGAATTCACCCCTCCACTTT. This sequence encodes CASSLVRNSPLHF.

The V call is TRBV3-1 (or the pseudogene TRBV3-2), the J call TRBJ1-1, with 7 bases aligning to TRBD1. The germline V gene encodes CDR1 LGHDT and CDR2 YNNKEL (reference sequence). The CDR3 is made up of 15 amino acids. Trimming cost V 4 bases and J 3 bases; bases outside gene matches: 8. CDR3 sequence reads: CASSPRQGGDTEAFF. The CDR3 nucleotides read TGTGCCAGCAGCCCGAGACAGGGTGGAGACACTGAAGCTTTCTTT.

The V gene is TRBV4-3, the J gene TRBJ1-2, with D possibly TRBD1 on 5 matching bases. The CDR3 loop spans 15 amino acids. The germline CDR1 and CDR2 sequences are LGHNA and YSLEER. Trimming removed 1 base at V and 5 bases at J, with 14 bases between. The DNA of the CDR3 is TGCGCCAGCAGCCAAGGAAGGGGATCCCCATATGGCTACACCTTC. This codes for CASSQGRGSPYGYTF.

The rearrangement links TRBV10-3 to TRBJ1-2; D not resolved. Germline V lookup: CDR1 ENHRY, CDR2 SYGVKD. The V end lost 1 base, the J end lost 6 bases, and 15 bases lay between the germline ends. The CDR3 consists of 15 residues. The CDR3 DNA follows: TGTGCCATCAGTGAGTTCGAGGAGATAGTCCATGGCTACACCTTC. Translation: CAISEFEEIVHGYTF.

The chain carries TRBV11-3 and TRBJ2-3; D is possibly TRBD2 (5 bases). Germline assignment: CDR1 SGHNT and CDR2 YENEEA. CDR3 length: 11 amino acids. Trimming removed 8 bases from V and 4 bases from J, with 7 bases in between. The CDR3 reads CASRGADTQYF. CDR3 nucleotide sequence: TGTGCCAGCCGGGGAGCAGATACGCAGTATTTT.

The sample holds one count of this clone. The genes are TRBV27 and TRBJ1-5; 12 nucleotides match TRBD1. Per the germline V gene, CDR1 is MNHEY and CDR2 is SMNVEV (reference sequence). The CDR3 contains 18 residues. V shed 2 bases, J shed 2 bases, and the junction held 7 bases outside the gene matches. CDR3 region: CASSLEGDRGHGNQPQHF. The CDR3 DNA reads TGTGCCAGCAGTTTAGAGGGGGACAGGGGGCATGGCAATCAGCCCCAGCATTTT.

V and J are TRBV19 and TRBJ1-5; 8 bases match TRBD1. V gave up 5 bases and J gave up 0 bases; unmatched junction bases: 9. From germline, CDR1 is LNHDA and CDR2 SQIVND (reference sequence). This CDR3 region has 17 residues. The CDR3, as DNA: TGTGCCAGTAGTTTAGCCCGGGACAGGTTTAGCAATCAGCCCCAGCATTTT. It yields the protein CASSLARDRFSNQPQHF.

The chain combines TRBV6-5 with TRBJ1-2, with 7 bases aligning to TRBD1. Per the germline V gene, CDR1 is MNHEY and CDR2 is SVGAGI. After removal of 2 bases from V and 4 bases from J, the junction contained 1 base not matched to a gene. This CDR3 is built from 13 residues. For the CDR3, the DNA is TGTGCCAGCAGTTACGGGACAGTCTATGGCTACACCTTC. Translation: CASSYGTVYGYTF.

The genes are TRBV7-8 and TRBJ2-1; no definite D call. CDR1 is SGHVS and CDR2 is FQNEAQ in the germline V gene. CDR3 size: 15 residues. Trimming cost V 1 base and J 4 bases, with 11 bases left between them. Here the CDR3 DNA reads TGTGCCAGCAGCTTAGGGCCCATCTCTTACAATGAGCAGTTCTTC. Translation: CASSLGPISYNEQFF.

The CDR3 loop reads CASSSTLSGANTGELFF. The CDR3 bases are TGTGCCAGCAGCTCAACTCTCAGCGGGGCGAACACCGGGGAGCTGTTTTTT. The V gene is TRBV11-2, the J gene TRBJ2-2, with 7 bases aligning to TRBD2. The CDR3 extends over 17 amino acids. V shed 4 bases, J shed 0 bases, and the junction held 8 bases outside the gene matches. Germline CDR1 and CDR2: SGHAT and FQNNGV.

This clone was counted a few times. The V gene is TRBV7-2, the J gene TRBJ2-2, with TRBD2 identical over 8 bases. The trim removed 2 bases at V and 3 bases at J, leaving 5 bases unmatched. Germline V gives CDR1 SGHTA, CDR2 FQGNSA. CDR3 length: 16 residues. The DNA of the CDR3 is TGTGCCAGCAGCTTATTTGCGGGGGGAGACACCGGGGAGCTGTTTTTT. Translation gives CASSLFAGGDTGELFF.